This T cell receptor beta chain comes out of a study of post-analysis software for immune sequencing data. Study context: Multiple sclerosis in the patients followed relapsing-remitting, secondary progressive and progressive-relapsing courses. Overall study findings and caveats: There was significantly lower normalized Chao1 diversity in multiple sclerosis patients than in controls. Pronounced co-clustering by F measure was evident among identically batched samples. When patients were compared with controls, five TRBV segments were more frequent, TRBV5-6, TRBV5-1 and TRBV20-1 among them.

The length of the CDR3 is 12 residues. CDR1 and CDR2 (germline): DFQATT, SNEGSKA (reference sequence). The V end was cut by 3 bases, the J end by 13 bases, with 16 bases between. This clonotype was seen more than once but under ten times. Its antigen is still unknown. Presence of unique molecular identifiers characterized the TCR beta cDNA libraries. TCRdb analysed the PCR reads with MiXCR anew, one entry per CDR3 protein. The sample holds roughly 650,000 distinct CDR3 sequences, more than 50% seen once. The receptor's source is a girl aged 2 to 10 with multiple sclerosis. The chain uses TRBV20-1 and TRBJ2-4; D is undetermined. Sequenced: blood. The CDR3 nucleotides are TGCAGTGCTAGTAGGGTTCCTTTGGAGCAGTACTTC. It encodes CSASRVPLEQYF.